Following are 5 T cell receptor gamma chains from one sample sequenced in a study of γδ T cells in repeated Plasmodium falciparum infection. TCRdb re-called the multiplex PCR reads through CATT. Of some 14,000 gamma-chain clones in the sample, about 1.5% were seen once. Flow sorting of PBMC yielded separate Vgamma9/Vdelta2+ and Vdelta2-negative gammadelta T cell populations for bulk repertoire analysis. Source material: gamma-delta T cells from blood. The receptors here all came from a pool of human donors (malaria-infected and uninfected, not separated).

This clone was seen a few times. This likely reflects a read error, since a far larger clone is one base away. At the DNA level, this CDR3 is encoded by other sequences in the same sample as well. The chain combines TRGV3 with TRGJ1 or TRGJ2. Germline CDR1 is VTNTFY and CDR2 is YDVSTARD (reference sequence). With 0 bases clipped from V and 4 bases from J, the junction kept 9 bases outside the gene matches. The CDR3 is made up of 15 amino acids. As DNA, the CDR3 is TGTGCCACCTGGGACAGGCGTGCGAGGTATTATAAGAAACTCTTT. This encodes CATWDRRARYYKKLF.

Ten or more counts support this clone. Only one base separates this from a far larger clonotype, so it likely reflects a read error. Different DNA sequences within this sample yield the same CDR3. The chain combines TRGV9 with TRGJ1 or TRGJ2. Germline V lookup: CDR1 GITISATS, CDR2 ISYDGTV (reference sequence). The J segment lost 0 bases and the V segment lost 5 bases, leaving 10 bases of the junction unmatched. The CDR3 length is 15 residues. The CDR3 protein is CALWVFISNYYKKLF. CDR3 DNA sequence: TGTGCCTTGTGGGTGTTCATATCGAATTATTATAAGAAACTCTTT.

In this sample, this clone turned up many times. The TCRdb protein, from a much larger clone, departs from this DNA's translation at residue 14, likely by read error; the protein shown derives from the DNA. The V call is TRGV9, the J call TRGJP. TCRdb does not report a J gene; here it was assigned by matching the DNA to germline references. Germline V gene data show CDR1 as GITISATS and CDR2 as ISYDGTV (reference sequence). This CDR3 is built from 17 residues. The CDR3 DNA is TGTGCCTTGTGGGACCCCGCCCAAGAGTTGGGCAAAAAAAGCAAGGTATTT. The encoded protein is CALWDPAQELGKKSKVF.

In regard to this clone: TCRdb's listed protein matches a much larger clone and diverges from this DNA's translation at residue 17, likely through a read error; the protein shown comes from the DNA. The rearrangement joins TRGV9 to TRGJP1. Germline matching of the DNA provided the J gene here, since TCRdb leaves it blank. Losses at the gene ends were 0 bases for V and 15 bases for J; bases not matched to a gene: 25. From germline, CDR1 is GITISATS and CDR2 ISYDGTV (reference sequence). The CDR3 covers 18 residues. CDR3 amino acids: CALWEVHKNKLGKKIKIF. In DNA form, the CDR3 reads TGTGCCTTGTGGGAGGTGCATAAAAATAAGTTGGGCAAAAAAATCAAGATATTT.

This clone has a count of ten or more. Translating this DNA gives a protein that differs at residue 14 from the TCRdb one, which belongs to a much larger clone; a read error is likely, and the protein shown is this translation. The J gene is TRGJ1 or TRGJ2, the V gene TRGV9. Germline CDR1 GITISATS, CDR2 ISYDGTV (reference sequence). The CDR3 sequence is 17 residues long. For the CDR3, the DNA is TGTGCCTTGTGGGAGGTGCTTGGGATAGGAAATTATTATAGGAAACTCTTT. Translation gives CALWEVLGIGNYYRKLF.